This entry lists 3 T cell receptor beta chains sequenced from one sample in a study of cytomegalovirus exposure and HLA in healthy donors. PCR amplification relied on 60 Vbeta primers (plus 13 Jbeta primers). Libraries were prepared by immunoSEQ multiplex PCR; TCRdb keeps only in-frame clonotypes and omits some of them. The table shows more than 95,000 clones, with around 72% occurring only once. Sequenced: PBMCs. The source is a man aged 30 to 45 in good health and CMV-seronegative.

The table lists this clone with a count of one. The CDR3, as DNA: TGTGCCAGCAGCCGCGGGCTATCGGGAGCTTTCTTT. Translation gives CASSRGLSGAFF. J is TRBJ1-1 and V is TRBV7-3; D is unclear. CDR1 and CDR2 (germline): SGHTA, FQGTGA. The ends were cut back, 5 bases at V and 10 bases at J, with 14 bases in the middle. There are 12 residues in the CDR3.

This clone came up a few times. The genes are TRBV4-2 and TRBJ1-6; 11 nucleotides match TRBD1. The V gene's germline CDR1 is LGHNA and CDR2 YNFKEQ. This CDR3 comprises 17 residues. V trimming: 5 bases; J trimming: 3 bases; junction bases outside the gene matches: 6. The CDR3 region has the DNA TGTGCCAGCAGCAAGCCGGGACAGGGGGTCTATAATTCACCCCTCCACTTT. Residues: CASSKPGQGVYNSPLHF.

The chain couples TRBV5-6 to TRBJ1-5; D is possibly TRBD1 (6 bases). Germline V gives CDR1 SGHDT, CDR2 YYEEEE. The CDR3 consists of 16 residues. V gave up 0 bases and J gave up 5 bases, with 15 bases separating them. CDR3 sequence (DNA): TGTGCCAGCAGCTTGGGAAGTTGGGGGCCTGATCAGCCCCAGCATTTT. Translation: CASSLGSWGPDQPQHF.